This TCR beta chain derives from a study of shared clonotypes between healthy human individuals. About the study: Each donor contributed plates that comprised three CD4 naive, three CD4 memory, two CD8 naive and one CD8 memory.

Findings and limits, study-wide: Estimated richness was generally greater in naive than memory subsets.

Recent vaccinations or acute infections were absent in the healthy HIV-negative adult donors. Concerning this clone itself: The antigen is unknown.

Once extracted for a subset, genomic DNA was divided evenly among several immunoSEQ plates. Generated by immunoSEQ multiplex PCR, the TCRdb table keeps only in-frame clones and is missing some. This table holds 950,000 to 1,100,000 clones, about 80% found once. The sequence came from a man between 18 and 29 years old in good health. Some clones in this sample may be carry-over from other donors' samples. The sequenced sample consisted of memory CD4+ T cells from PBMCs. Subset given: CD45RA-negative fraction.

The CDR3 is CASSLEGSGYGYTF. The CDR3 nucleotides read TGCGCCAGCAGCTTGGAGGGAAGCGGCTATGGCTACACCTTC. This chain connects TRBV5-1 to TRBJ1-2; D is uncertain. Germline loops: CDR1 SGHRS, CDR2 YFSETQ. The CDR3 has 14 amino acids. V was shortened by 0 bases and J by 4 bases, with 10 bases between the two germline ends.